The rows below give T cell receptor beta chains drawn from one sample of a study of persistence of HIV-infected CD4 T cells. Sequencing was performed with immunoSEQ multiplex PCR; in TCRdb, only in-frame clones are kept and a portion is missing. The sample includes 40,000 to 50,000 clones, 75% to 85% of them seen just once. Their target antigens are unknown. Here the sequenced sample was CD4+ T cells sorted from PBMCs after approximately 19-hour stimulation, taken from a patient who received antiretroviral therapy. Every receptor here comes from an adult man with HIV who was CMV-seropositive. Each CDR3 is given with its conserved first and last residue. D genes are given only for firm matches. The size entry is marked missing in some rows and otherwise reads once, few, many or a size class.

CASSSTGTEAFF,TGTGCCAGCAGCTCAACAGGGACTGAAGCTTTCTTT,TRBV7-6,-,few,TRBJ1-1
CASSQDRTGAGTGELFF,TGCGCCAGCAGCCAAGATCGGACGGGGGCCGGCACCGGGGAGCTGTTTTTT,TRBV4-3,-,-,TRBJ2-2
CASSPSGPRFYEQYF,TGTGCCAGTAGCCCCTCGGGACCCCGCTTCTACGAGCAGTACTTC,TRBV19,-,few,TRBJ2-7
CASKEGTTYEQYF,TGTGCCAGCAAGGAGGGGACAACCTACGAGCAGTACTTC,TRBV6-5,-,-,TRBJ2-7
CASSLSQGGTGELFF,TGTGCCAGCAGCCTTAGTCAGGGGGGCACCGGGGAGCTGTTTTTT,TRBV3-1/TRBV3-2,-,-,TRBJ2-2
CASSLAGAQYGYTF,TGTGCCAGCAGCTTAGCAGGGGCCCAATATGGCTACACCTTC,TRBV7-2,-,-,TRBJ1-2
CASSMTGGPYEQYF,TGTGCCAGTAGTATGACAGGGGGCCCCTACGAGCAGTACTTC,TRBV19,TRBD1,-,TRBJ2-7
CASSESGGQGASGELFF,TGCGCCAGCAGTGAGTCGGGGGGACAGGGGGCCTCCGGGGAGCTGTTTTTT,TRBV10-1,TRBD1,-,TRBJ2-2
CASSDRLSIKAFF,TGTGCCAGCAGTGACAGACTATCGATTAAAGCTTTCTTT,TRBV27,-,few,TRBJ1-1
CSALTRDQPQHF,TGCAGCGCCCTCACAAGGGATCAGCCCCAGCATTTT,TRBV29-1,-,-,TRBJ1-5
CASEGRLAGQPQHF,TGTGCCAGCGAGGGACGGTTGGCGGGTCAGCCCCAGCATTTT,TRBV2,-,-,TRBJ1-5
CASSLGPSTDTQYF,TGTGCTAGCAGCCTCGGACCGTCCACAGATACGCAGTATTTT,TRBV7-7,-,-,TRBJ2-3
CASSPDARYGYTF,TGTGCCAGCAGCCCAGACGCCCGCTATGGCTACACCTTC,TRBV7-3,-,-,TRBJ1-2
CASSLIFGTGFYEQYF,TGTGCCAGCAGCTTAATCTTCGGGACAGGGTTCTACGAGCAGTACTTC,TRBV7-2,TRBD1,-,TRBJ2-7
CASSVETVGANVLTF,TGTGCCAGCAGCGTAGAAACGGTAGGGGCCAACGTCCTGACTTTC,TRBV9,-,-,TRBJ2-6
CASSYPGDRGKTQYF,TGTGCCAGCAGTTACCCGGGGGACAGGGGAAAGACCCAGTACTTC,TRBV6-5,TRBD1,-,TRBJ2-5
CASRPDRVNTEAFF,TGTGCCAGCAGACCGGACAGAGTGAACACTGAAGCTTTCTTT,TRBV3-1/TRBV3-2,-,-,TRBJ1-1
CASSGQGAGGYTF,TGTGCCAGCAGCGGACAGGGGGCGGGGGGCTACACCTTC,TRBV27,TRBD1,-,TRBJ1-2
CASSPGRRSVREQYF,TGTGCCAGCAGTCCCGGGCGGAGGTCAGTGCGTGAGCAGTACTTC,TRBV28,-,-,TRBJ2-7
CASSLVGREYGYTF,TGTGCCAGCAGCTTGGTCGGGCGCGAGTATGGCTACACCTTC,TRBV5-4,-,-,TRBJ1-2
CASSLVGGSNQPQHF,TGCGCCAGCAGCTTGGTGGGGGGAAGCAATCAGCCCCAGCATTTT,TRBV5-1,-,-,TRBJ1-5
CASSLDGASTDTQYF,TGCGCCAGCAGCCTCGACGGGGCTAGCACAGATACGCAGTATTTT,TRBV7-2,-,-,TRBJ2-3
CASSENRSGPQPQHF,TGTGCCAGCAGTGAAAACAGGTCCGGGCCCCAGCCCCAGCATTTT,TRBV6-1,-,-,TRBJ1-5
CASRTRAAAGSQYF,TGTGCCAGCAGAACCCGAGCGGCCGCCGGGAGCCAGTACTTC,TRBV28,-,once,TRBJ2-5
CASSRDGSGPQHF,TGTGCCAGCAGCCGGGACGGTTCCGGGCCCCAGCATTTT,TRBV7-8,-,-,TRBJ1-5
CASSQWTASDTQYF,TGTGCCAGTAGTCAATGGACTGCCTCAGATACGCAGTATTTT,TRBV19,-,-,TRBJ2-3
CASSGYRDTGELFF,TGTGCCAGCTCAGGCTACAGGGACACCGGGGAGCTGTTTTTT,TRBV18,-,-,TRBJ2-2
CASSPRTGYEKLFF,TGTGCCAGCAGCCCCCGGACAGGGTATGAAAAACTGTTTTTT,TRBV3-1/TRBV3-2,TRBD1,few,TRBJ1-4
CASSSTRGGNTDTQYF,TGTGCCAGCAGCTCGACCCGGGGGGGAAACACAGATACGCAGTATTTT,TRBV7-9,TRBD2,-,TRBJ2-3